This entry lists 28 T cell receptor beta chains sequenced from one sample in a study of identical twins. Using its own MiXCR run on the 5' RACE reads, TCRdb lists one record per CDR3 protein. The sample contains hundreds of thousands of distinct CDR3 sequences, roughly 6% of which appear only once. Sequencing was done on a sample of naive T cells sorted from blood. These TCRs come from a man aged 18 to 29 in good health.

The chain joins TRBV6-1 to TRBJ2-2, with 7 bases lining up with TRBD1. The germline V gene has CDR1 MNHNS and CDR2 SASEGT. The CDR3 has 13 amino acids. J lost 7 bases, V lost 6 bases, and 5 bases had no gene match. CDR3 sequence reads: CASRVTGDGELFF. Here the CDR3 DNA reads TGTGCCAGCAGAGTAACAGGGGACGGGGAGCTGTTTTTT.

This clonotype was picked up many times. The genes are TRBV12-3 or TRBV12-4 and TRBJ2-7; a weak D match, TRBD1 (6 bases). Trimming pared 6 bases from V and 6 bases from J, leaving 18 bases between. The CDR3 covers 14 residues. CDR3 DNA sequence: TGTGCCAGCAGGGTGTTGGGGGCCTCCCGCGAGCAGTACTTC. It yields the protein CASRVLGASREQYF.

This clonotype was seen a handful of times. The CDR3 protein is CASGWGPTGELFF. Written as DNA, the CDR3 is TGTGCCAGCGGATGGGGGCCCACCGGGGAGCTGTTTTTT. V and J are TRBV2 and TRBJ2-2; D perhaps matches TRBD1 (6 bases). The CDR3 is made up of 13 amino acids. Germline V CDR1 and CDR2: SNHLY, FYNNEI. With 8 bases removed from V and 4 bases from J, the gap between germline ends came to 11 bases. Together with reference TRBV2 and TRBJ2-2, the CDR3 gives the full variable domain: EPEVTQTPSHQVTQMGQEVILRCVPISNHLYFYWYRQILGQKVEFLVSFYNNEISEKSEIFDDQFSVERPDGSNFTLKIRSTKLEDSAMYFCASGWGPTGELFFGEGSRLTVL.

This clonotype was picked up a small number of times. V gene TRBV14 combines with J gene TRBJ2-1, with TRBD2 matching 7 bases. The length of the CDR3 is 13 residues. With V trimmed by 3 bases and J by 9 bases, 5 bases remained unmatched. Germline CDR1 and CDR2: SGHDN and FVKESK. Here the CDR3 reads CASSQGRGTEQFF. CDR3 DNA: TGTGCCAGCAGCCAGGGGAGGGGTACTGAGCAGTTCTTC. The complete variable domain, with remaining parts taken from reference TRBV14 and TRBJ2-1, reads EAGVTQFPSHSVIEKGQTVTLRCDPISGHDNLYWYRRVMGKEIKFLLHFVKESKQDESGMPNNRFLAERTGGTYSTLKVQPAELEDSGVYFCASSQGRGTEQFFGPGTRLTVL.

This clonotype showed up many times. The chain has TRBV20-1 and TRBJ2-4, with TRBD1 as a possible D gene (5 bases). Trimming took off 0 bases at V and 6 bases at J, with 9 bases between the two ends. The V gene's germline CDR1 is DFQATT and CDR2 SNEGSKA (reference sequence). The CDR3 spans 13 residues. The CDR3 nucleotides are TGCAGTGCTAGAGATAGGCAGGGAAACATTCAGTACTTC. It yields the protein CSARDRQGNIQYF.

This clonotype was found many times. This sequence joins TRBV4-2 and TRBJ2-7; maybe TRBD2 (7 bases). The germline gives CDR1 LGHNA, CDR2 YNFKEQ. The CDR3 has 17 amino acids. V lost 2 bases and J 3 bases, leaving 20 bases between the germline ends. The CDR3 DNA reads TGTGCCAGCAGCCAACCCGATCGGGGGGCGGCTAGCTACGAGCAGTACTTC. Protein: CASSQPDRGAASYEQYF.

This clonotype showed up just a few times. The rearrangement uses TRBV11-2 and TRBJ2-5, with D hard to call. V was clipped by 3 bases and J by 3 bases, with 11 bases between them. The CDR3 runs 14 residues. Germline CDR1 reads SGHAT; CDR2 reads FQNNGV. The CDR3 loop is CASSFTGAEETQYF. The CDR3 DNA reads TGTGCCAGCAGCTTTACGGGCGCTGAAGAGACCCAGTACTTC.

The CDR3 reads CSASDAQPLDTQYF. CDR3 DNA sequence: TGCAGTGCTTCGGACGCTCAACCACTCGATACGCAGTATTTT. The chain joins TRBV20-1 to TRBJ2-3, with D unresolved. This CDR3 spans 14 amino acids. The germline V and J ends were trimmed by 5 bases and 6 bases, with 18 bases remaining between them. In germline, CDR1 is DFQATT, CDR2 SNEGSKA (reference sequence).

This clonotype appeared many times. The V gene is TRBV29-1, the J gene TRBJ1-2, with D unclear. V gave up 5 bases and J gave up 4 bases, with 14 bases separating them. There are 13 residues in the CDR3. Germline-derived CDR1 and CDR2 are SQVTM and ANQGSEA. CDR3 amino acids: CSVTWTESYGYTF. CDR3 nucleotides: TGCAGCGTTACCTGGACGGAGAGCTATGGCTACACCTTC. The whole variable domain, remainder taken from reference TRBV29-1 and TRBJ1-2, is SAVISQKPSRDICQRGTSLTIQCQVDSQVTMMFWYRQQPGQSLTLIATANQGSEATYESGFVIDKFPISRPNLTFSTLTVSNMSPEDSSIYLCSVTWTESYGYTFGSGTRLTVV.

The J gene is TRBJ2-1, the V gene TRBV27, with 7 bases that match TRBD1. The CDR3 contains 15 residues. Losses at the gene ends were 5 bases for V and 7 bases for J; bases not matched to a gene: 11. Germline V CDR1 and CDR2: MNHEY, SMNVEV (reference sequence). This CDR3 reads CASSLGQDPYNEQFF. Written as DNA, the CDR3 is TGTGCCAGCAGTCTAGGACAGGACCCGTATAATGAGCAGTTCTTC.

The V gene is TRBV4-2, the J gene TRBJ2-7, with 7 bases fitting TRBD2. Germline values: CDR1 LGHNA, CDR2 YNFKEQ. The ends lost 1 base at V and 1 base at J; junction bases unmatched: 7. The CDR3 runs to 16 residues. CDR3 residues: CASSQVAGLFSYEQYF. The CDR3 region has the DNA TGTGCCAGCAGCCAAGTAGCGGGCCTCTTTTCCTACGAGCAGTACTTC.

The chain recombines TRBV7-9 with TRBJ2-4, with TRBD1 matching over 9 bases. The trim removed 4 bases at V and 8 bases at J, leaving 12 bases unmatched. This CDR3 is built from 16 residues. Germline CDR1 reads SEHNR; CDR2 reads FQNEAQ (reference sequence). CDR3 amino acids: CASSSSQGARKDIQYF. CDR3 nucleotides: TGTGCCAGCAGCTCCTCACAGGGGGCGCGTAAGGACATTCAGTACTTC.

This clonotype has ten or more counts. The chain recombines TRBV24-1 with TRBJ2-1; no firm D call. This CDR3 has 14 amino acids. CDR1 and CDR2 from the germline V gene are KGHDR and SFDVKD. With 2 bases removed from V and 4 bases from J, the gap between germline ends came to 8 bases. The CDR3 bases are TGTGCCACCAGTGATTCGGGCGATTACAATGAGCAGTTCTTC. Its translation: CATSDSGDYNEQFF.

This clonotype was counted ten times or more. The V call is TRBV29-1, the J call TRBJ2-3; no firm D call. V lost 4 bases and J lost 8, with 1 base in between. The CDR3 is 8 amino acids. In germline, CDR1 is SQVTM, CDR2 ANQGSEA. The DNA for the CDR3 is TGCAGCGTTGGTACGCAGTATTTT. This gives the protein CSVGTQYF.

This clonotype was seen repeatedly, ten times or more. This chain connects TRBV12-3 or TRBV12-4 to TRBJ2-3; D may be TRBD2 (6 bases). Trimming shortened V by 6 bases and J by 1 base, and 14 bases separated the two germline ends. CDR3 length: 15 residues. The CDR3 sequence: CASRGSRGGTDTQYF. The CDR3 DNA reads as TGTGCCAGCAGGGGCTCGCGGGGCGGCACAGATACGCAGTATTTT.

V is TRBV29-1 and J is TRBJ2-7, with 9 nucleotides matching TRBD1. The V and J ends lost 7 bases and 4 bases, in that order; junction bases with no gene match: 8. The CDR3 extends over 13 amino acids. Germline CDR1 is SQVTM and CDR2 is ANQGSEA. The CDR3 reads CSGTHGTGYEQYF. The CDR3 DNA follows: TGCAGCGGGACTCACGGGACAGGGTACGAGCAGTACTTC.

The chain recombines TRBV6-2 or TRBV6-3 with TRBJ1-2, with TRBD1 as a possible D gene (5 bases). CDR1 is MNHEY and CDR2 is SVGEGT in the germline V gene. V shed 6 bases and J shed 6 bases, with 14 bases lying between them. The length of the CDR3 is 13 residues. Written as DNA, the CDR3 is TGTGCCAGCAGAAAAGACAGTTCTGATGGCTACACCTTC. Translated, it gives CASRKDSSDGYTF.

The chain has TRBV7-6 and TRBJ2-7; weak D call: TRBD2 (5 bases). The ends were cut back, 3 bases at V and 6 bases at J, with 21 bases in the middle. The CDR3 loop spans 16 amino acids. Germline-derived CDR1 and CDR2 are SGHVS and FNYEAQ. CDR3 bases: TGTGCCAGCAGCTTCAGTGCCGGCCAAGGGAGCCCCGAGCAGTACTTC. The encoded protein is CASSFSAGQGSPEQYF.

The J gene is TRBJ2-7, the V gene TRBV2; 7 nucleotides line up with TRBD1. This CDR3 contains 14 residues. The V gene's germline CDR1 is SNHLY and CDR2 FYNNEI. The CDR3 region has the DNA TGTGCCAGCAGGGAAGGGGACAGAGCCTACGAGCAGTACGTC. It translates to CASREGDRAYEQYV.

The chain uses TRBV5-5 and TRBJ2-7; 10 nucleotides agree with TRBD1. CDR1 and CDR2 from the germline V gene are SGHKS and YYEKEE (reference sequence). Losses at the gene ends were 4 bases for V and 4 bases for J; bases not matched to a gene: 8. The CDR3 spans 15 residues. The CDR3 DNA is TGTGCCAGCAGCGCCCCCGGGACAGGGGTATACGAGCAGTACTTC. As protein: CASSAPGTGVYEQYF. Filled out from reference TRBV5-5 and TRBJ2-7, the complete variable domain reads DAGVTQSPTHLIKTRGQQVTLRCSPISGHKSVSWYQQVLGQGPQFIFQYYEKEERGRGNFPDRFSARQFPNYSSELNVNALLLGDSALYLCASSAPGTGVYEQYFGPGTRLTVT.

The table lists this clonotype with many counts. The chain links TRBV11-2 to TRBJ2-1, with D maybe TRBD1 (5 bases). The CDR3 is 12 amino acids. CDR1 is SGHAT, CDR2 FQNNGV, per germline. Trimming left V 4 bases short and J 10 bases short, with 11 bases between. In DNA form, the CDR3 reads TGTGCCAGCAGCTCTAGGGGATTAGAGCAGTTCTTC. Translating it yields CASSSRGLEQFF. The entire variable domain, with the rest obtained from reference TRBV11-2 and TRBJ2-1, is as follows: EAGVAQSPRYKIIEKRQSVAFWCNPISGHATLYWYQQILGQGPKLLIQFQNNGVVDDSQLPKDRFSAERLKGVDSTLKIQPAKLEDSAVYLCASSSRGLEQFFGPGTRLTVL.

This clonotype has ten or more counts. The chain carries TRBV5-6 and TRBJ2-7; TRBD2 aligns across 8 bases. This CDR3 spans 16 amino acids. The ends lost 2 bases at V and 6 bases at J; junction bases unmatched: 13. Germline CDR1 is SGHDT and CDR2 is YYEEEE. The CDR3 DNA sequence: TGTGCCAGCAGCTTCAGGACTAGCTATTCTCAGGGCGAGCAGTACTTC. Protein product: CASSFRTSYSQGEQYF.

The chain is built from TRBV27 and TRBJ2-5, with 8 bases fitting TRBD1. V shed 5 bases and J 0 bases; nucleotides not matched to a gene: 5. Germline CDR1 reads MNHEY; CDR2 reads SMNVEV (reference sequence). The CDR3 contains 15 residues. CDR3 in amino acids: CASSEGQENQETQYF. The CDR3 DNA sequence: TGTGCCAGCAGTGAGGGACAGGAAAACCAAGAGACCCAGTACTTC.

This chain uses TRBV20-1 with TRBJ1-6; D not certain. Germline CDR1 DFQATT, CDR2 SNEGSKA (reference sequence). The CDR3 runs 15 residues. The V end lost 0 bases, the J end lost 9 bases, and 15 bases lay between the germline ends. The CDR3: CSARDTRALSSPLHF. The CDR3 coding sequence is TGCAGTGCTAGAGATACGAGGGCTTTAAGTTCACCCCTCCACTTT.

A few counts support this clonotype. V usage is TRBV7-8 and J usage is TRBJ2-5, with D possibly matching TRBD2 (5 bases). CDR1 is SGHVS and CDR2 is FQNEAQ in the germline V gene. V dropped 2 bases and J dropped 1 base, with 17 bases sitting between them. The CDR3 extends over 17 amino acids. CDR3 region: CASSLSPLLVIQETQYF. In DNA form, the CDR3 reads TGTGCCAGCAGCTTATCTCCGCTACTAGTAATCCAAGAGACCCAGTACTTC.

This clonotype was seen many times. This chain links TRBV7-2 with TRBJ1-6, with a weak D call TRBD1 (5 bases). Germline V gene data show CDR1 as SGHTA and CDR2 as FQGNSA. V was pared by 3 bases and J by 3 bases, with 6 bases between. This CDR3 contains 14 residues. The CDR3 here is CASSFDSYNSPLHF. The DNA for the CDR3 is TGTGCCAGCAGCTTTGACAGCTATAATTCACCCCTCCACTTT.

This clonotype came up many times. The chain uses TRBV20-1 and TRBJ2-7; TRBD2 might be the D (6 bases). Trimming shortened V by 2 bases and J by 3 bases, and 20 bases separated the two germline ends. Germline values: CDR1 DFQATT, CDR2 SNEGSKA (reference sequence). The length of the CDR3 is 16 residues. This chain's CDR3 is CSARPHGGLNLYEQYF. The CDR3 coding sequence is TGCAGTGCTAGACCCCACGGAGGGCTCAACCTCTACGAGCAGTACTTC.

The J gene is TRBJ2-5, the V gene TRBV19; D remains ambiguous. Germline V lookup: CDR1 LNHDA, CDR2 SQIVND (reference sequence). This CDR3 spans 15 amino acids. V was clipped by 5 bases and J by 3 bases, with 16 bases between them. The CDR3 region has the DNA TGTGCCAGTAGTGCGGAAGTTTTTGCCGAAGAGACCCAGTACTTC. It codes for CASSAEVFAEETQYF.